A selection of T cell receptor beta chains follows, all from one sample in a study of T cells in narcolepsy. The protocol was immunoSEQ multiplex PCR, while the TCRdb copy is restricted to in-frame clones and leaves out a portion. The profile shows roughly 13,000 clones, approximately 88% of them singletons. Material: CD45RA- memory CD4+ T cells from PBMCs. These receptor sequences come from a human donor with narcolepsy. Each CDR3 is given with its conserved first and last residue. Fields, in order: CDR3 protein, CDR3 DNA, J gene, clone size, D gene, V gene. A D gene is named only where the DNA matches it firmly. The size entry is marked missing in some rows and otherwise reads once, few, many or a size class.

CATLRGASYEQYF	TGTGCCACCCTTCGAGGAGCTTCCTACGAGCAGTACTTC	TRBJ2-7	NA	NA	TRBV11-2
CASSRMTSGDNEQFF	TGTGCCAGCAGCCGAATGACTAGCGGGGACAATGAGCAGTTCTTC	TRBJ2-1	NA	TRBD2	TRBV13
CRATRIGGGTEAFF	TGCAGGGCCACGAGGATAGGGGGTGGGACTGAAGCTTTCTTT	TRBJ1-1	NA	NA	TRBV29-1
CATRSDRGRYNEQFF	TGTGCCACCCGAAGCGACAGGGGTCGTTACAATGAGCAGTTCTTC	TRBJ2-1	NA	TRBD1	TRBV19
CASTKRESYNEQFF	TGTGCCAGCACCAAGCGGGAGTCGTACAATGAGCAGTTCTTC	TRBJ2-1	once	TRBD2	TRBV2
CAWSETSGSTDTQYF	TGTGCCTGGAGTGAGACTAGCGGTAGCACAGATACGCAGTATTTT	TRBJ2-3	NA	TRBD2	TRBV30
CASSIGATGANVLTF	TGTGCCAGTAGTATCGGTGCCACTGGGGCCAACGTCCTGACTTTC	TRBJ2-6	NA	NA	TRBV19
CASSRIRQGINEQYF	TGTGCCAGCAGCCGGATACGACAGGGGATAAACGAGCAGTACTTC	TRBJ2-7	NA	TRBD1	TRBV28
CASSPSSQGNEKLFF	TGTGCCAGTAGTCCCTCGTCCCAGGGAAATGAAAAACTGTTTTTT	TRBJ1-4	few	NA	TRBV19
CASHRGGGQVNTEAFF	TGTGCCAGTCATAGAGGGGGGGGACAGGTGAACACTGAAGCTTTCTTT	TRBJ1-1	NA	TRBD1	TRBV19
CASSQDWQIHEQYF	TGTGCCAGCAGCCAAGATTGGCAGATCCACGAGCAGTACTTC	TRBJ2-7	NA	NA	TRBV4-2
CASSLEATSTYNEQFF	TGCGCCAGCAGCTTGGAGGCCACTAGTACCTACAATGAGCAGTTCTTC	TRBJ2-1	NA	NA	TRBV5-1
CASSPNGDTIYF	TGTGCCAGCTCACCAAACGGAGACACCATATATTTT	TRBJ1-3	few	NA	TRBV18
CASSTPGEGSPLHF	TGCGCCAGCAGCACCCCAGGGGAAGGATCACCCCTCCACTTT	TRBJ1-6	NA	NA	TRBV5-1
CASSFPAGGSYYEQFF	TGTGCCAGCAGCTTCCCAGCGGGAGGGTCGTACTATGAGCAGTTCTTC	TRBJ2-1	NA	TRBD2	TRBV5-6
CASSPSSREQYF	TGTGCCAGCTCACCATCCAGCAGGGAGCAGTACTTC	TRBJ2-7	NA	NA	TRBV18
CASSIMDSGGHEQYF	TGTGCCAGTAGTATAATGGATAGCGGGGGTCACGAGCAGTACTTC	TRBJ2-7	once	TRBD2	TRBV19
CASSGTGKGYTF	TGTGCCAGCAGTGGGACAGGGAAGGGCTACACCTTC	TRBJ1-2	NA	TRBD1	TRBV25-1
CASSQVFGNTIYF	TGTGCCAGCAGCCAAGTCTTTGGAAACACCATATATTTT	TRBJ1-3	NA	NA	TRBV14
CASSQEAGLYNEQFF	TGCGCCAGCAGCCAAGAGGCAGGCCTTTACAATGAGCAGTTCTTC	TRBJ2-1	NA	NA	TRBV4-1
CASSLFPRRSSKNIQYF	TGTGCCAGCAGTTTATTCCCCCGACGGAGTTCCAAAAACATTCAGTACTTC	TRBJ2-4	NA	NA	TRBV28
CASRFGGQGNTGELFF	TGTGCCAGTAGATTCGGGGGGCAGGGGAACACCGGGGAGCTGTTTTTT	TRBJ2-2	NA	NA	TRBV19
CASSLLAGRGEQYF	TGTGCCAGCAGCTTACTAGCGGGACGTGGAGAGCAGTACTTC	TRBJ2-7	NA	TRBD2	TRBV6-6
CASSFPTDNEQFF	TGCGCCAGCAGCTTTCCGACTGATAATGAGCAGTTCTTC	TRBJ2-1	NA	NA	TRBV5-1
CASSFRRSTNEKLFF	TGTGCCAGCAGCTTTAGGCGGTCCACTAATGAAAAACTGTTTTTT	TRBJ1-4	NA	NA	TRBV5-4
CASSSRTSGRSGEQFF	TGTGCCAGCAGCTCCCGGACTAGCGGGAGGAGTGGTGAGCAGTTCTTC	TRBJ2-1	NA	TRBD2	TRBV7-6
CASSPGSYYEQYF	TGTGCCAGCAGTCCCGGGTCCTACTACGAGCAGTACTTC	TRBJ2-7	NA	NA	TRBV28
CASPGQHTYEQYF	TGTGCAAGTCCCGGACAGCACACCTACGAGCAGTACTTC	TRBJ2-7	few	NA	TRBV12-2
CASSSRGLAGAYEQYF	TGTGCCAGCAGCTCTCGCGGACTAGCGGGGGCGTATGAGCAGTACTTC	TRBJ2-5	once	TRBD2	TRBV9
CASSLAPGSPGTDTQYF	TGTGCCAGCAGCTTGGCCCCGGGATCACCTGGCACAGATACGCAGTATTTT	TRBJ2-3	NA	NA	TRBV5-4
CASATTSGYTGELFF	TGCGCCAGCGCCACGACTAGCGGTTACACCGGGGAGCTGTTTTTT	TRBJ2-2	NA	TRBD2	TRBV5-1
CASSQDGLMVGTGFSEQYF	TGTGCCAGCAGCCAAGATGGTCTAATGGTGGGGACAGGTTTTTCCGAGCAGTACTTC	TRBJ2-7	NA	TRBD1	TRBV4-2
CASGEQGINQPQHF	TGTGCCAGCGGGGAACAGGGTATCAATCAGCCCCAGCATTTT	TRBJ1-5	NA	NA	TRBV6-1